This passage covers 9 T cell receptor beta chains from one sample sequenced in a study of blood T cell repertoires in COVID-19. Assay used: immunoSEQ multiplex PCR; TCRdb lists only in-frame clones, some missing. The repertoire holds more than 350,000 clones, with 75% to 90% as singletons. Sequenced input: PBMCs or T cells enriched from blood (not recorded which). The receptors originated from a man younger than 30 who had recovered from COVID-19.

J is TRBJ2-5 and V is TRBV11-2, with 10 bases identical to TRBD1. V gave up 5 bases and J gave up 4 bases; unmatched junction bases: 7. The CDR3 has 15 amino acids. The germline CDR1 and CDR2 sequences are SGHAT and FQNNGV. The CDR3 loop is CASSASTGGGETQYF. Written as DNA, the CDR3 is TGTGCCAGCAGCGCCTCGACAGGGGGCGGAGAGACCCAGTACTTC.

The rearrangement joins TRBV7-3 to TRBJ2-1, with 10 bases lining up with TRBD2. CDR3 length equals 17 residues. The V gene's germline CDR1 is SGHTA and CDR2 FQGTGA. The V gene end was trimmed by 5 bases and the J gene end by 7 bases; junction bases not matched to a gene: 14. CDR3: CASSKIPASGRTNEQFF. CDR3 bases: TGTGCCAGCAGCAAAATTCCCGCTAGCGGGAGAACGAATGAGCAGTTCTTC.

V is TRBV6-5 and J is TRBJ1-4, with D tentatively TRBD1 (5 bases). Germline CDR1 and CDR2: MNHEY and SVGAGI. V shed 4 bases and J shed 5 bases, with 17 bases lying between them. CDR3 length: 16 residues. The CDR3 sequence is CASSSRIRAGNEKLFF. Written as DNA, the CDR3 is TGTGCCAGCAGTTCGCGCATCAGGGCAGGGAATGAAAAACTGTTTTTT.

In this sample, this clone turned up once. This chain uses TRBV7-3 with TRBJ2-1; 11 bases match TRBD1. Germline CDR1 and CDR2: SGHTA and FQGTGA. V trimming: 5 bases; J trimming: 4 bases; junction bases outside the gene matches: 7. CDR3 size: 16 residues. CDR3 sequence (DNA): TGTGCCAGCAGCCGGACGGGACAGGGGGGATACAATGAGCAGTTCTTC. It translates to CASSRTGQGGYNEQFF.

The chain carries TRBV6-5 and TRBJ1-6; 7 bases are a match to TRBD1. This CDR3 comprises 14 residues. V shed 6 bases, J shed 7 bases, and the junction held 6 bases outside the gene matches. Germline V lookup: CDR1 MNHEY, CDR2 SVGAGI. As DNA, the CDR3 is TGTGCCAGCAGGGAGGGACAGCAGAATTCACCCCTCCACTTT. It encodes CASREGQQNSPLHF.

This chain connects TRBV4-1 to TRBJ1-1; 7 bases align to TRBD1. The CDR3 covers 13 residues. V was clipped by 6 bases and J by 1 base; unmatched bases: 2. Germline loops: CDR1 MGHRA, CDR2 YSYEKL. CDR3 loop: CASSRTGNTEAFF. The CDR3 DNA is TGCGCCAGCAGTCGGACAGGGAACACTGAAGCTTTCTTT.

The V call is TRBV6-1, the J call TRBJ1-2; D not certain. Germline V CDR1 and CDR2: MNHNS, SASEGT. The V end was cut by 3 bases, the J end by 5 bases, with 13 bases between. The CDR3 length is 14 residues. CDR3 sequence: CASSEGERIYGYTF. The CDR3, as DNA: TGTGCCAGCAGTGAGGGAGAACGGATATATGGCTACACCTTC.

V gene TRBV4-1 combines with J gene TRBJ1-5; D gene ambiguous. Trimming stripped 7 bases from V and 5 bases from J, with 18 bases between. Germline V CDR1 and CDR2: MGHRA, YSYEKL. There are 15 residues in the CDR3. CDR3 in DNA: TGCGCCAGCAAAATCGGGATGGGCTGGGATCAGCCCCAGCATTTT. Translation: CASKIGMGWDQPQHF.

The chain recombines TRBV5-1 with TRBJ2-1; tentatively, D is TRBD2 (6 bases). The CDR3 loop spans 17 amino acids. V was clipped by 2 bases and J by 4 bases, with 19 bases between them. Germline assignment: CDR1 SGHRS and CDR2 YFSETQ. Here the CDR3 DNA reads TGCGCCAGCAGCTTACTCTACCGGGACTCGGGTTACAATGAGCAGTTCTTC. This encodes CASSLLYRDSGYNEQFF.